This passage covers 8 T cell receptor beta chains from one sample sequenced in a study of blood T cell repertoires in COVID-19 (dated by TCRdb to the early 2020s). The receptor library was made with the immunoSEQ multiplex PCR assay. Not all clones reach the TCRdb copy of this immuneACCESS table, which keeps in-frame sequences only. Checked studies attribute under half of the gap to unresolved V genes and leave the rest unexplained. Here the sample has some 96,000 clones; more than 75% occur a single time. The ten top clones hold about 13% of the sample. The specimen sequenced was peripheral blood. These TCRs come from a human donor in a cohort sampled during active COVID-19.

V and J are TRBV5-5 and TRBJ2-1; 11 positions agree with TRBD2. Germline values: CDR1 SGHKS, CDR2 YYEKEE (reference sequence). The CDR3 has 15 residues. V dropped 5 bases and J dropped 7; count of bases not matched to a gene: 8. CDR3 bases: TGTGCCAGCAGTCATATAGCGGGGGGGAATAATGAGCAGTTCTTC. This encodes CASSHIAGGNNEQFF.

DNA of the CDR3: TGCGCCAGCAGTCGTGACAGGGACGAAAAACTGTTTTTT. Residues: CASSRDRDEKLFF. The chain combines TRBV10-1 with TRBJ1-4; 7 positions match TRBD1. Germline V gives CDR1 WNHNN, CDR2 SYGVQD (reference sequence). V lost 5 bases, J lost 8 bases, and 5 bases stayed unmatched. The CDR3 is 13 residues long.

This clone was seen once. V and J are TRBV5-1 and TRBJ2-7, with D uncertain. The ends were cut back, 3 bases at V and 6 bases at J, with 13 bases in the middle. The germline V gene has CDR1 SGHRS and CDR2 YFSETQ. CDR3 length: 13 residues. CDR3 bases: TGCGCCAGCAGCTACCCCCTGAGAGGCGAGCAGTACTTC. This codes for CASSYPLRGEQYF. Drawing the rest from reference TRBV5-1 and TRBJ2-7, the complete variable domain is KAGVTQTPRYLIKTRGQQVTLSCSPISGHRSVSWYQQTPGQGLQFLFEYFSETQRNKGNFPGRFSGRQFSNSRSEMNVSTLELGDSALYLCASSYPLRGEQYFGPGTRLTVT.

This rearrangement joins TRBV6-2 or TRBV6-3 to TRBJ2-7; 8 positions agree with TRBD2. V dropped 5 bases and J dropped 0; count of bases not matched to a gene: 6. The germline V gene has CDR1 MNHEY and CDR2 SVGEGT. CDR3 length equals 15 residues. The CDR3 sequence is CASSPGLAGSYEQYF. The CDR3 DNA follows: TGTGCCAGCAGTCCAGGACTAGCAGGCTCCTACGAGCAGTACTTC.

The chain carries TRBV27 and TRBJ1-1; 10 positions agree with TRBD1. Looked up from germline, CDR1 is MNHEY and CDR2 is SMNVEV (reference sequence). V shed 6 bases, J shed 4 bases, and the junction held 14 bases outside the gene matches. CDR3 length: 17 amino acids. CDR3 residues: CASRDRGQGYVGTEAFF. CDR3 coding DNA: TGTGCCAGCAGAGACCGGGGACAGGGGTATGTAGGCACTGAAGCTTTCTTT.

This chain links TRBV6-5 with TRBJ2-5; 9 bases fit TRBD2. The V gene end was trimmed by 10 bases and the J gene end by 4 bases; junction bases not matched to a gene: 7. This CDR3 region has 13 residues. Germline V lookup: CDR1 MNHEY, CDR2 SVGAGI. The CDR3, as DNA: TGTGCCACCAGGCGGGGGGGCCGAGAGACCCAGTACTTC. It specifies CATRRGGRETQYF.

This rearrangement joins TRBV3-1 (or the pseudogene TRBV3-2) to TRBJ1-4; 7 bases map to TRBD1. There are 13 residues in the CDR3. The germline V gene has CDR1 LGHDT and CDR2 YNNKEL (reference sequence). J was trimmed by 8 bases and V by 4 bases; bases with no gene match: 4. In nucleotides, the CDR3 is TGTGCCAGCAGCCCAGTGGACAGGGAAAAACTGTTTTTT. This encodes CASSPVDREKLFF.

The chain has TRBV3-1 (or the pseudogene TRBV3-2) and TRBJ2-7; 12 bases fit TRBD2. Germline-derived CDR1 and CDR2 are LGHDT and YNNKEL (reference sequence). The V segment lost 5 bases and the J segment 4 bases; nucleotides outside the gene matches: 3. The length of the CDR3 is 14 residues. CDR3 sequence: CASSSGLAGYEQYF. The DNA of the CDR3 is TGTGCCAGCAGCTCGGGACTAGCGGGTTACGAGCAGTACTTC.